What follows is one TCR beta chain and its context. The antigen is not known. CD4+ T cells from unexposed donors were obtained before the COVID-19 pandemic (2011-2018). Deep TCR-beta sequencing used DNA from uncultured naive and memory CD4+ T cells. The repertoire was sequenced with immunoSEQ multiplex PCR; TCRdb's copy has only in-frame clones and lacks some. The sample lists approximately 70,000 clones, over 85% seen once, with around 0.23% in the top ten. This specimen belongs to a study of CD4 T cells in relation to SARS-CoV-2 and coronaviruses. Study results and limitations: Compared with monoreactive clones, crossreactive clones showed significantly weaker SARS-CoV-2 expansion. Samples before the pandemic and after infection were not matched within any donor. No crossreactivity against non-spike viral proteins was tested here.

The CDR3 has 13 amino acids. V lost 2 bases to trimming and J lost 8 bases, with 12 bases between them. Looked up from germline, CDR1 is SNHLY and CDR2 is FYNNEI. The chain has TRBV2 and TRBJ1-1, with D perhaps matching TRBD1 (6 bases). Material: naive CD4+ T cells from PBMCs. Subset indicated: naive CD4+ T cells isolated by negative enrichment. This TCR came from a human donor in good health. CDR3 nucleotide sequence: TGTGCCAGCAGTGAATTTAAGGGGACAGAAGCTTTCTTT. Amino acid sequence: CASSEFKGTEAFF.